This TCR beta chain is from a study of T cell responses to AZD1222 COVID-19 vaccine. Sequencing used immunoSEQ multiplex PCR; TCRdb keeps in-frame clones, though not all of them. This sample has more than 120,000 clones, with around nine tenths found just once. The CDR3 runs to 16 residues. Germline V gene data show CDR1 as ENHRY and CDR2 as SYGVKD. V lost 6 bases, J lost 1 base, and 19 bases lay in between. The V gene is TRBV10-3, the J gene TRBJ2-7, with D possibly matching TRBD2 (6 bases). This TCR was recovered from an adult who received the AZD1222 COVID-19 vaccine. Sequencing was performed on peripheral blood, taken 28 days after the second AZD1222 dose. This CDR3 reads CAISPNSGGGSYEQYF. CDR3 DNA: TGTGCCATCAGCCCTAACAGTGGGGGAGGTTCCTACGAGCAGTACTTC.